The 13 T cell receptor beta chains below all came from one sample that was sequenced in a study of T cells expressing NK-cell markers. TCRdb re-analyzed the 5' RACE reads; it lists each CDR3 protein once, without DNA. The repertoire table contains some 120,000 distinct CDR3 sequences. Sequences were obtained from blood T cells: a sorted CD56 or NKG2C T cell subset, CD4+ or CD8+ T cells, or bulk PBMC T cells (not recorded which). The receptors were sampled from a woman between 18 and 70 years old in good health.

The rearrangement links TRBV7-9 to TRBJ2-7. There are 12 residues in the CDR3. Per the germline V gene, CDR1 is SEHNR and CDR2 is FQNEAQ (reference sequence). CDR3 in amino acids: CASAQVSYEQYF.

The rearrangement links TRBV7-9 to TRBJ1-4; the D call of TRBD1 rests on TCRdb alone, since no DNA is present to check it. There are 16 residues in the CDR3. CDR1 SEHNR and CDR2 FQNEAQ come from the germline V gene (reference sequence). The CDR3 spells CASSLLSSIGDEKLFF.

The CDR3 reads CASIGQALEAFF. The chain is built from TRBV19 and TRBJ1-1; TCRdb designates TRBD1, a call that cannot be tested without DNA. Germline values: CDR1 LNHDA, CDR2 SQIVND (reference sequence). The CDR3 loop spans 12 amino acids. Drawing the rest from reference TRBV19 and TRBJ1-1, the complete variable domain is DGGITQSPKYLFRKEGQNVTLSCEQNLNHDAMYWYRQDPGQGLRLIYYSQIVNDFQKGDIAEGYSVSREKKESFPLTVTSAQKNPTAFYLCASIGQALEAFFGQGTRLTVV.

The chain couples TRBV7-9 to TRBJ2-7; TCRdb selects TRBD2, and the lack of DNA leaves this call unchecked. Germline CDR1 SEHNR, CDR2 FQNEAQ (reference sequence). This CDR3 spans 16 amino acids. The CDR3 region is CASSPLAGPDPYEQYF. The full variable domain, rest sourced from reference TRBV7-9 and TRBJ2-7, is DTGVSQNPRHKITKRGQNVTFRCDPISEHNRLYWYRQTLGQGPEFLTYFQNEAQLEKSRLLSDRFSAERPKGSFSTLEIQRTEQGDSAMYLCASSPLAGPDPYEQYFGPGTRLTVT.

The rearrangement joins TRBV7-8 to TRBJ2-7. The CDR3 extends over 14 amino acids. CDR1 is SGHVS and CDR2 is FQNEAQ in the germline V gene. This CDR3 is CASSYFGGPYEQYF.

The rearrangement uses TRBV20-1 and TRBJ2-1. CDR3 length equals 12 residues. The V gene's germline CDR1 is DFQATT and CDR2 SNEGSKA (reference sequence). CDR3: CSATAENVEQFF.

V and J are TRBV4-1 and TRBJ2-5. Germline lookup yields CDR1 MGHRA and CDR2 YSYEKL. This CDR3 has 16 residues. The CDR3 reads CASSHSGPGNQETQYF.

V is TRBV10-2 and J is TRBJ2-6. CDR1 and CDR2 from the germline V gene are WSHSY and SAAADI. The CDR3 spans 14 residues. This CDR3 reads CASSESIGANVLTF.

The rearrangement uses TRBV9 and TRBJ1-2; TCRdb's D call of TRBD1 is untestable without DNA. The CDR3 has 15 residues. From germline, CDR1 is SGDLS and CDR2 YYNGEE. The CDR3 spells CASSPKGAPDYGYTF. Complete variable domain (other parts from reference TRBV9 and TRBJ1-2): DSGVTQTPKHLITATGQRVTLRCSPRSGDLSVYWYQQSLDQGLQFLIQYYNGEERAKGNILERFSAQQFPDLHSELNLSSLELGDSALYFCASSPKGAPDYGYTFGSGTRLTVV.

The gene calls are TRBV9 and TRBJ2-7; lacking DNA, the TRBD2 call made by TCRdb goes unchecked. The CDR3 is 12 residues long. Germline V lookup: CDR1 SGDLS, CDR2 YYNGEE. CDR3 amino acids: CASKGLDSEQYF.

J is TRBJ2-5 and V is TRBV6-1; with no DNA, the TCRdb D assignment of TRBD2 cannot be verified. CDR1 is MNHNS and CDR2 is SASEGT in the germline V gene. The CDR3 spans 18 residues. CDR3: CASSSSGGTVVEQETQYF.

The rearrangement uses TRBV6-1 and TRBJ1-6; the D call from TCRdb, TRBD1, cannot be confirmed without DNA. In germline, CDR1 is MNHNS, CDR2 SASEGT. The CDR3 extends over 17 amino acids. The CDR3 reads CASSLRMGESYNSPLHF.

The chain recombines TRBV6-1 with TRBJ2-1; the D gene TCRdb calls, TRBD1, cannot be checked with no DNA. Germline V CDR1 and CDR2: MNHNS, SASEGT. There are 13 residues in the CDR3. The CDR3 reads CASNRQGGNEQFF.